The 22 T cell receptor beta chains listed next were all sequenced from one sample in a study of blood T cell repertoires in COVID-19. The data were produced by immunoSEQ multiplex PCR, yet TCRdb's version contains in-frame clones alone and is incomplete. Among 150,000 to 200,000 clones listed, approximately 90% were seen once. The sample consisted of peripheral blood. Source of these receptors: a man aged 18 to 29 with acute or convalescent COVID-19.

The chain joins TRBV19 to TRBJ2-3, with 10 bases lining up with TRBD2. With 2 bases clipped from V and 2 bases from J, the junction kept 4 bases outside the gene matches. CDR3 length: 16 residues. Germline CDR1 LNHDA, CDR2 SQIVND (reference sequence). CDR3 sequence: CASSINLAGVTDTQYF. For the CDR3, the DNA is TGTGCCAGTAGTATAAACCTAGCGGGGGTCACAGATACGCAGTATTTT.

The chain is built from TRBV5-6 and TRBJ2-3; D unclear. The CDR3 has 11 residues. The germline V gene encodes CDR1 SGHDT and CDR2 YYEEEE. The V end was cut by 2 bases, the J end by 5 bases, with 3 bases between. The CDR3 here is CASSFVDTQYF. As DNA, the CDR3 is TGTGCCAGCAGCTTCGTAGATACGCAGTATTTT.

This clone was seen a handful of times. The chain joins TRBV24-1 to TRBJ1-2; 9 bases match TRBD1. In germline, CDR1 is KGHDR, CDR2 SFDVKD. This CDR3 region has 16 residues. V trimming: 4 bases; J trimming: 1 base; junction bases outside the gene matches: 6. CDR3 sequence reads: CATSESGQGGNYGYTF. The CDR3 region has the DNA TGTGCCACCAGTGAATCGGGACAGGGCGGTAACTATGGCTACACCTTC.

The chain has TRBV4-1 and TRBJ1-1; D is ambiguous. The germline V gene encodes CDR1 MGHRA and CDR2 YSYEKL. Trimming removed 4 bases from V and 1 base from J, with 10 bases in between. The CDR3 spans 14 residues. In DNA form, the CDR3 reads TGCGCCAGCAGCCCTCTTTCCGGGAACACTGAAGCTTTCTTT. Its translation is CASSPLSGNTEAFF.

The rearrangement links TRBV5-6 to TRBJ1-2; TRBD1 agrees at 7 bases. Germline trimming cut 0 bases from V and 5 bases from J; bases unmatched to any gene: 7. Germline-derived CDR1 and CDR2 are SGHDT and YYEEEE. The CDR3 loop spans 15 amino acids. The CDR3 sequence is CASSLDGQARYGYTF. CDR3 nucleotide sequence: TGTGCCAGCAGCTTGGACGGACAGGCTCGGTATGGCTACACCTTC.

This clone was observed a handful of times. The chain is built from TRBV3-1 (or the pseudogene TRBV3-2) and TRBJ2-7, with 8 bases matching TRBD1. Germline V gives CDR1 LGHDT, CDR2 YNNKEL (reference sequence). CDR3 length equals 13 residues. V gave up 2 bases and J gave up 6 bases; unmatched junction bases: 3. CDR3 DNA: TGTGCCAGCAGCCAATGGACAGGGAGCGAGCAGTACGTC. This codes for CASSQWTGSEQYV.

The rearrangement joins TRBV7-2 to TRBJ2-5; 8 bases line up with TRBD2. The CDR3 is made up of 15 amino acids. Germline assignment: CDR1 SGHTA and CDR2 FQGNSA. Germline trimming cut 5 bases from V and 4 bases from J; bases unmatched to any gene: 9. In DNA form, the CDR3 reads TGTGCCAGCAGCAAATACGGGGGGGCTTCAGAGACCCAGTACTTC. It is translated as CASSKYGGASETQYF.

V usage is TRBV5-6 and J usage is TRBJ1-6; 8 positions match TRBD1. CDR1 and CDR2 (germline): SGHDT, YYEEEE. V trimming: 4 bases; J trimming: 10 bases; junction bases outside the gene matches: 19. The CDR3 loop spans 18 amino acids. Here the CDR3 DNA reads TGTGCCAGCAGCCTACGACAGGGGAGTAATAGAGGGTGGTCACCCCTCCACTTT. Translation gives CASSLRQGSNRGWSPLHF.

J is TRBJ1-5 and V is TRBV3-1 (or the pseudogene TRBV3-2); 7 positions match TRBD1. J lost 6 bases, V lost 0 bases, and 2 bases had no gene match. Germline-derived CDR1 and CDR2 are LGHDT and YNNKEL (reference sequence). The length of the CDR3 is 14 residues. CDR3 bases: TGTGCCAGCAGCCAAGAGGAGGGGGCTCAGCCCCAGCATTTT. Amino acid sequence: CASSQEEGAQPQHF.

The CDR3 DNA sequence: TGTGCCAGCAGTACAAATCGCCCGGGGAGCAATCAGCCCCAGCATTTT. This sequence encodes CASSTNRPGSNQPQHF. The V and J genes are TRBV28 and TRBJ1-5; D gene uncertain. CDR3 length equals 16 residues. Germline V gene sequence: CDR1 MDHEN, CDR2 SYDVKM. V dropped 5 bases and J dropped 1 base, with 15 bases sitting between them.

The V call is TRBV12-3 or TRBV12-4, the J call TRBJ1-3, with 8 bases aligning to TRBD1. The CDR3 covers 12 residues. The V gene end was trimmed by 10 bases and the J gene end by 4 bases; junction bases not matched to a gene: 3. The DNA of the CDR3 is TGTGCCACCAGGGGGCGCGGAAACACCATATATTTT. Protein sequence: CATRGRGNTIYF.

The chain is built from TRBV12-5 and TRBJ1-4; tentative D call: TRBD1 (5 bases). The CDR3 sequence is 19 residues long. Trimming took off 2 bases at V and 7 bases at J, with 26 bases between the two ends. Germline V gene data show CDR1 as LGHNT and CDR2 as FRNRAP. The CDR3 reads CASGLSLGANRGLSEKLFF. The CDR3 DNA sequence: TGTGCTAGTGGTTTGAGTTTAGGGGCTAATAGAGGTCTAAGTGAAAAACTGTTTTTT.

The chain couples TRBV29-1 to TRBJ2-5; 8 bases line up with TRBD1. CDR1 is SQVTM and CDR2 is ANQGSEA in the germline V gene. Trimming cost V 7 bases and J 3 bases; bases outside gene matches: 7. This CDR3 region has 13 residues. CDR3 coding DNA: TGCAGCGCTAGGACAGGGTCGGAAGAGACCCAGTACTTC. Translating gives CSARTGSEETQYF.

The rearrangement uses TRBV12-5 and TRBJ2-1; a weak D match, TRBD2 (7 bases). The V end lost 4 bases, the J end lost 4 bases, and 17 bases lay between the germline ends. Germline values: CDR1 LGHNT, CDR2 FRNRAP. This CDR3 is built from 16 residues. In DNA, the CDR3 is TGTGCTAGTGGTTCCCGGGGGGCTAGCAGGTACAATGAGCAGTTCTTC. Encoded protein: CASGSRGASRYNEQFF. Filled out from reference TRBV12-5 and TRBJ2-1, the complete variable domain reads DARVTQTPRHKVTEMGQEVTMRCQPILGHNTVFWYRQTMMQGLELLAYFRNRAPLDDSGMPKDRFSAEMPDATLATLKIQPSEPRDSAVYFCASGSRGASRYNEQFFGPGTRLTVL.

This clone is medium-sized (0.01 to 0.1%) within its sample. V and J are TRBV5-1 and TRBJ2-7; D uncertain. Germline CDR1 reads SGHRS; CDR2 reads YFSETQ. Trimming pared 0 bases from V and 4 bases from J, leaving 8 bases between. The CDR3 sequence is 13 residues long. The DNA for the CDR3 is TGCGCCAGCAGCTTGGGGTCCGGTTACGAGCAGTACGTC. Translating it yields CASSLGSGYEQYV.

The chain has TRBV28 and TRBJ2-3; 10 bases are a match to TRBD1. This CDR3 is 15 amino acids long. Per the germline V gene, CDR1 is MDHEN and CDR2 is SYDVKM. The V segment lost 7 bases and the J segment 3 bases; nucleotides outside the gene matches: 7. CDR3: CASTDGQGVTDTQYF. In DNA form, the CDR3 reads TGTGCCAGCACTGATGGACAGGGGGTAACAGATACGCAGTATTTT.

The rearrangement uses TRBV7-2 and TRBJ1-4, with 7 bases aligning to TRBD1. The germline V gene has CDR1 SGHTA and CDR2 FQGNSA. The CDR3 contains 15 residues. V was pared by 2 bases and J by 6 bases, with 6 bases of the junction left unmatched. The CDR3 spells CASSLSGTAYEKLFF. CDR3 in DNA: TGTGCCAGCAGCTTATCCGGGACAGCCTATGAAAAACTGTTTTTT.

The chain joins TRBV7-2 to TRBJ2-3, with 8 bases fitting TRBD2. CDR1 is SGHTA, CDR2 FQGNSA, per germline. Losses at the gene ends were 5 bases for V and 0 bases for J; bases not matched to a gene: 4. This CDR3 region has 15 residues. Here the CDR3 reads CASSLGGVSTDTQYF. CDR3 nucleotide sequence: TGTGCCAGCAGCCTCGGGGGGGTTAGCACAGATACGCAGTATTTT.

The chain is built from TRBV18 and TRBJ2-5; no reliable D call. Trimming stripped 2 bases from V and 2 bases from J, with 12 bases between. Germline CDR1 and CDR2: KGHSH and LQKENI. The CDR3 loop spans 15 amino acids. CDR3 bases: TGTGCCAGCTCACCAGTCTTAACAGTTCAAGAGACCCAGTACTTC. This gives the protein CASSPVLTVQETQYF. Full variable domain (remainder filled in from reference TRBV18 and TRBJ2-5): NAGVMQNPRHLVRRRGQEARLRCSPMKGHSHVYWYRQLPEEGLKFMVYLQKENIIDESGMPKERFSAEFPKEGPSILRIQQVVRGDSAAYFCASSPVLTVQETQYFGPGTRLLVL.

The chain employs TRBV6-2 or TRBV6-3 and TRBJ2-2; TRBD2 might be the D (5 bases). The V end lost 6 bases, the J end lost 6 bases, and 17 bases lay between the germline ends. The CDR3 is made up of 15 amino acids. CDR1 is MNHEY, CDR2 SVGEGT, per germline. CDR3 amino acids: CASRPAFAGAGELFF. The CDR3 DNA reads TGTGCCAGCAGGCCTGCTTTCGCGGGCGCCGGGGAGCTGTTTTTT.

The CDR3 sequence: CASSDWGGVNYEQYF. As DNA, the CDR3 is TGTGCCAGCAGTGACTGGGGGGGCGTAAACTACGAGCAGTACTTC. The chain combines TRBV25-1 with TRBJ2-7, with a weak D call TRBD2 (7 bases). V was clipped by 3 bases and J by 3 bases, with 15 bases between them. Per germline, CDR1 MGHDK and CDR2 SYGVNS. The length of the CDR3 is 15 residues.

The chain employs TRBV11-2 and TRBJ2-7, with 8 bases fitting TRBD1. Unmatched junction bases numbered 5, after V lost 4 bases and J lost 9 bases. In germline, CDR1 is SGHAT, CDR2 FQNNGV. This CDR3 spans 12 amino acids. CDR3 coding DNA: TGTGCCAGCAGCTATTATGGACAGGGGCAGTACTTC. It is translated as CASSYYGQGQYF.